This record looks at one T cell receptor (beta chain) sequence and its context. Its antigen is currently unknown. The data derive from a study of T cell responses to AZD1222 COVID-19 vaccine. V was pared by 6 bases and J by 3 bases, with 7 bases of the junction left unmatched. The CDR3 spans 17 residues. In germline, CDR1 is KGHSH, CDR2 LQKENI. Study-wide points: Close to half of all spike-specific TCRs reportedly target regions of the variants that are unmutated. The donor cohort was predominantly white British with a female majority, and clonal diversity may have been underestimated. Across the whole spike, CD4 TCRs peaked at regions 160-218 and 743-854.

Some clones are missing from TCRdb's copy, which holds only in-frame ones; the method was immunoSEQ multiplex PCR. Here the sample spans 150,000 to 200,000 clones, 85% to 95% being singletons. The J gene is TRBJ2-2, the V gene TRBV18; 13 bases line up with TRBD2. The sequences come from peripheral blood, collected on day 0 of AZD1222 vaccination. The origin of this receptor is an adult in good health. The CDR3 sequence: CASSGLAGERYTGELFF. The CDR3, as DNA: TGTGCCAGCTCCGGACTAGCGGGAGAAAGGTACACCGGGGAGCTGTTTTTT.